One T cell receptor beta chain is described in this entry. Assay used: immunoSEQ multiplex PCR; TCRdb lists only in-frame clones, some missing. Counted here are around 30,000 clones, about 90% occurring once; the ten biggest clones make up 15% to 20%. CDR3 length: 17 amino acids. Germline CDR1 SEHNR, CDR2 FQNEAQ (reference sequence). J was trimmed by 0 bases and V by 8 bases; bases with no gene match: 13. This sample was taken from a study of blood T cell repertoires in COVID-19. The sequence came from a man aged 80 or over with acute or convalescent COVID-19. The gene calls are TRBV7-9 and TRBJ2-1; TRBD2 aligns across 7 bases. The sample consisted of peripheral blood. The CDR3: CASDGEKAGSSYNEQFF. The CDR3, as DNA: TGTGCCAGCGATGGAGAGAAAGCGGGAAGCTCCTACAATGAGCAGTTCTTC.